This TCR beta chain was observed in a study of cytomegalovirus exposure and HLA in healthy donors. Looking at the study overall: Ancestry clustering placed roughly 86% of under 450 genotyped donors in the Caucasian-associated cluster. Study observations and caveats: The likely origin of a cluster of highly shared sequence variants was a sequencing artifact.

The germline gives CDR1 WSHSY, CDR2 SAAADI. The CDR3 is 12 residues long. V was shortened by 6 bases and J by 4 bases, with 9 bases between the two germline ends. The primer mix had 60 Vbeta and 13 Jbeta primers. Sequenced by immunoSEQ multiplex PCR; TCRdb stores in-frame clones only, minus some. The sample includes 95,000 to 110,000 clones, approximately 76% of them seen just once. As for this clone: Its antigen remains unidentified.

V gene TRBV10-2 combines with J gene TRBJ2-5; D gene unclear. The sequence was obtained from a man aged 18 to 29 in good health and CMV-seronegative. The sample taken for sequencing was PBMCs. CDR3 sequence reads: CASRIAAETQYF. CDR3 sequence (DNA): TGCGCCAGCAGGATAGCCGCAGAGACCCAGTACTTC.